The rows below give T cell receptor beta chains drawn from one sample of a study of blood T cell repertoires in COVID-19. The protocol was immunoSEQ multiplex PCR, while the TCRdb copy is restricted to in-frame clones and leaves out a portion. The sample includes more than 400,000 clones, 70% to 90% of them seen just once. The sequencing sample was made of peripheral blood. Source of these receptors: a human donor in a cohort sampled during active COVID-19. Each CDR3 is given with its conserved first and last residue. Each record gives: J gene, V gene, CDR3 protein.

J: TRBJ2-1; V: TRBV20-1; CDR3: CSASEEGLQFF
J: TRBJ2-7; V: TRBV27; CDR3: CASSWLAGGKDEQYF
J: TRBJ2-3; V: TRBV10-3; CDR3: CAISENSVSTDTQYF
J: TRBJ2-7; V: TRBV7-4; CDR3: CASSGRTSGPYEQYF
J: TRBJ2-3; V: TRBV2; CDR3: CASRGLAASTDTQYF
J: TRBJ2-7; V: TRBV6-5; CDR3: CASRVGQGAGEQYF
J: TRBJ2-3; V: TRBV3-1/TRBV3-2; CDR3: CASSQDLAGGPSTDTQYF
J: TRBJ1-6; V: TRBV5-1; CDR3: CASSLDRGSNSPLHF
J: TRBJ1-6; V: TRBV7-2; CDR3: CASSLGDTNSPLHF
J: TRBJ1-1; V: TRBV29-1; CDR3: CSAPTGGRTEAFF
J: TRBJ1-1; V: TRBV4-1; CDR3: CASSQRQNTEAFF
J: TRBJ1-2; V: TRBV24-1; CDR3: CATSDWTGNGYTF
J: TRBJ2-7; V: TRBV3-1/TRBV3-2; CDR3: CASSQAGTGFHEQYF
J: TRBJ2-4; V: TRBV30; CDR3: CAWSRRNNIQYF
J: TRBJ2-3; V: TRBV11-3; CDR3: CASSLTGVRDTQYF
J: TRBJ1-1; V: TRBV5-5; CDR3: CASSLEAGIGAEAFF
J: TRBJ2-1; V: TRBV10-3; CDR3: CAIEREGLGEQFF
J: TRBJ1-4; V: TRBV11-2; CDR3: CASSFEGAIGEKLFF
J: TRBJ2-7; V: TRBV27; CDR3: CASSWGQGDSYEQYF
J: TRBJ2-1; V: TRBV4-1; CDR3: CASSHQAGGPLLFF
J: TRBJ1-4; V: TRBV24-1; CDR3: CATSDVGQGGEKLFF
J: TRBJ2-7; V: TRBV5-6; CDR3: CASSFPRRDEQYF
J: TRBJ2-1; V: TRBV7-3; CDR3: CASSRGGEQFF
J: TRBJ1-4; V: TRBV9; CDR3: CASSLQGTNEKLFF
J: TRBJ1-2; V: TRBV6-5; CDR3: CASSYSGDSYGYTF
J: TRBJ2-3; V: TRBV6-5; CDR3: CASSQQGGSDTQYF
J: TRBJ2-7; V: TRBV6-5; CDR3: CASNPEGSGEQYF
J: TRBJ2-2; V: TRBV7-9; CDR3: CASSHSGATGELFF
J: TRBJ1-2; V: TRBV29-1; CDR3: CSVERSADRGYFYTF
J: TRBJ2-5; V: TRBV28; CDR3: CASSWTSRLGRETQYF
J: TRBJ2-2; V: TRBV7-7; CDR3: CASRGTGNTGELFF
J: TRBJ2-7; V: TRBV10-2; CDR3: CASSRLAGVSLKSYEQYF
J: TRBJ2-1; V: TRBV4-2; CDR3: CASTHGGEQFF
J: TRBJ2-7; V: TRBV2; CDR3: CASRGGRAQEQYF
J: TRBJ2-1; V: TRBV27; CDR3: CASSLRPPQGRSYNEQFF
J: TRBJ2-7; V: TRBV24-1; CDR3: CATSDLSHEQYF
J: TRBJ2-3; V: TRBV7-2; CDR3: CASSHFGLAGSTDTQYF
J: TRBJ1-3; V: TRBV11-2; CDR3: CASSFERGSGNTIYF
J: TRBJ1-5; V: TRBV19; CDR3: CASSIVVGFGQPQHF
J: TRBJ2-1; V: TRBV11-2; CDR3: CASSLRDYGDNEQFF
J: TRBJ2-7; V: TRBV27; CDR3: CASSLSGQVSYEQYF